This T cell receptor beta chain was captured by sequencing in a study of shared clonotypes between healthy human individuals. Study overall: Plates per donor: three CD4 naive, three CD4 memory, two CD8 naive, one CD8 memory.

V lost 5 bases to trimming and J lost 4 bases; unmatched junction nucleotides: 4. CDR3 size: 14 residues. CDR1 is SNHLY, CDR2 FYNNEI, per germline. This clone turned up a few times. The assay was immunoSEQ multiplex PCR, and TCRdb's table has in-frame clones only and misses some. Of 2 million to 3 million clones listed, around nine tenths are singletons. Naive CD4+ cells were CD45RA-selected; the remaining cells were memory. Sequencing was carried out using naive CD4+ T cells sorted from blood. The sample's subset: CD45RA+ positively selected. J is TRBJ1-3 and V is TRBV2; 8 positions match TRBD1. The origin of this receptor is a man between 18 and 35 years old in good health. The CDR3 nucleotides are TGTGCCAGCAGTTCGACAGGGGCCGGAAACACCATATATTTT. It yields the protein CASSSTGAGNTIYF.